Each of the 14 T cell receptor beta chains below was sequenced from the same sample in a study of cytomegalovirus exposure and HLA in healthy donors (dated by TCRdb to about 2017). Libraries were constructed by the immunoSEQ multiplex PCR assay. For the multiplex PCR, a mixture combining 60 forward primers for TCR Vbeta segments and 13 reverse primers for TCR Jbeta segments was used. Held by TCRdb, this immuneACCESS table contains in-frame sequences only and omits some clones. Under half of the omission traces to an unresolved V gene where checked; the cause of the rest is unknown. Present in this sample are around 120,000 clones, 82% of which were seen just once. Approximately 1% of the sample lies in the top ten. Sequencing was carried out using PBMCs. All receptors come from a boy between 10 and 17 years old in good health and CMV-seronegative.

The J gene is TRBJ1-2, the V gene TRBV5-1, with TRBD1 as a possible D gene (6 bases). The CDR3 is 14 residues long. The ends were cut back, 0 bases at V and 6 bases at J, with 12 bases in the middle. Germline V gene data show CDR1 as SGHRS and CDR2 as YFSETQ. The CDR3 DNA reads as TGCGCCAGCAGCTTGGGAACAGGGTCTGATGGCTACACCTTC. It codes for CASSLGTGSDGYTF.

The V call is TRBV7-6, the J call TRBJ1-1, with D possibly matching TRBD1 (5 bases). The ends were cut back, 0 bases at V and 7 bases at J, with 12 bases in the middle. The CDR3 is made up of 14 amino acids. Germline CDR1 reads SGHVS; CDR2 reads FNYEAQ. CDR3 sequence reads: CASSLAGVIGEAFF. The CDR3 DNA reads TGTGCCAGCAGCTTAGCAGGGGTGATTGGTGAAGCTTTCTTT.

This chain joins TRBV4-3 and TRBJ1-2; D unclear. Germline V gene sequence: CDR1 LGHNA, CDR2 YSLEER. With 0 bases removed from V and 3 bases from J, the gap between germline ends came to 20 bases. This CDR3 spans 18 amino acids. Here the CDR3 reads CASSQDYSEPETDYGYTF. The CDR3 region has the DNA TGCGCCAGCAGCCAAGATTACAGTGAACCCGAGACCGACTATGGCTACACCTTC.

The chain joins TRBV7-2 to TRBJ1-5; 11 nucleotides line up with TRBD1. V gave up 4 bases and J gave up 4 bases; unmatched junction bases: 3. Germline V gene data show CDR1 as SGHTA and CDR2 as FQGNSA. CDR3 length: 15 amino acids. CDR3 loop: CASSSDRGRNQPQHF. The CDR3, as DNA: TGTGCCAGCAGCTCGGACAGGGGGCGAAATCAGCCCCAGCATTTT.

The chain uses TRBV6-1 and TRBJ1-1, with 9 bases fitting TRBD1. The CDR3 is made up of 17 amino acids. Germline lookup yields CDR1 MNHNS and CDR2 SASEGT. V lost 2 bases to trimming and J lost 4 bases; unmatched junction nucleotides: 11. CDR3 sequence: CASSEPPPGQGGTEAFF. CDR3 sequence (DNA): TGTGCCAGCAGTGAACCCCCCCCGGGACAGGGTGGCACTGAAGCTTTCTTT.

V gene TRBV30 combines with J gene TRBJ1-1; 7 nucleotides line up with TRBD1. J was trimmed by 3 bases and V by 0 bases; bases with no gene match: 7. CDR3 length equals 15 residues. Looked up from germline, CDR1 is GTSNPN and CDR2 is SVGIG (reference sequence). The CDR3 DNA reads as TGTGCCTGGAGTGTACGTAGACAGGGCGACACTGAAGCTTTCTTT. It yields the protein CAWSVRRQGDTEAFF.

The CDR3, as DNA: TGTGCCAGCAGCACCCGGACTAGCGGGACAATCGAGCAGTACTTC. Its translation: CASSTRTSGTIEQYF. The J gene is TRBJ2-7, the V gene TRBV4-2; 12 bases are a match to TRBD2. The CDR3 sequence is 15 residues long. Germline values: CDR1 LGHNA, CDR2 YNFKEQ. Trimming took 5 bases from V and 6 from J; bases not matched to a gene: 8.

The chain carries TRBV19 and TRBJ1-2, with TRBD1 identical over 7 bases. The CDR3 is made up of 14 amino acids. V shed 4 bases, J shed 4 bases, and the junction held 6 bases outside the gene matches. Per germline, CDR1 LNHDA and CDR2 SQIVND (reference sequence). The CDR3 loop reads CASSTRQGAYGYTF. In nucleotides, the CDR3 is TGTGCCAGTAGTACTCGACAGGGAGCCTATGGCTACACCTTC.

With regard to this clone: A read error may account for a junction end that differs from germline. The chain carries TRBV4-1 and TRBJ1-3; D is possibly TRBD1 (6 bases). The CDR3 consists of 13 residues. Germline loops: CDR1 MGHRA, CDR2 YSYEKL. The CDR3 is CASSEDRGNTIYF. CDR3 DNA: TGCGCCAGCAGCGAAGACAGGGGAAACACCATATATTTT.

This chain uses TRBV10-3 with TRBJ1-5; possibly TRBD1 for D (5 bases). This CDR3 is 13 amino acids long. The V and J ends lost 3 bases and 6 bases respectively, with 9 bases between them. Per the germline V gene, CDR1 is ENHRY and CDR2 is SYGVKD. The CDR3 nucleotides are TGTGCCATCAGTGACGGGGGAACTCAGCCCCAGCATTTT. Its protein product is CAISDGGTQPQHF.

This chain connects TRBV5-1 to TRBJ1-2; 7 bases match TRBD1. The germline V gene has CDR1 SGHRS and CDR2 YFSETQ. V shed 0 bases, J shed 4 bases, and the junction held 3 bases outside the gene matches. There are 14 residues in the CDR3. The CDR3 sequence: CASSLEGAGYGYTF. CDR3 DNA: TGCGCCAGCAGCTTGGAGGGGGCTGGCTATGGCTACACCTTC.

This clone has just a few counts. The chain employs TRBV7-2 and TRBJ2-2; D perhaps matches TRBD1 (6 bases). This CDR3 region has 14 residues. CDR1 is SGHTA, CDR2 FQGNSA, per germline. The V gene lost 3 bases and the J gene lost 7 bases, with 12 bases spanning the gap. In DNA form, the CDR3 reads TGTGCCAGCAGCTTGGGGGCGGGCGGCGGGGAGCTGTTTTTT. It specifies CASSLGAGGGELFF.

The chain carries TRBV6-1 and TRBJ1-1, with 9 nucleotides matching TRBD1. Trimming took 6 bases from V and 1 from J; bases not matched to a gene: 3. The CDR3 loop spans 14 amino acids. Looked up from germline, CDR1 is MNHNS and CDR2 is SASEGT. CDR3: CASRDRGWNTEAFF. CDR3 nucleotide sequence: TGTGCCAGCAGGGACAGGGGCTGGAACACTGAAGCTTTCTTT.

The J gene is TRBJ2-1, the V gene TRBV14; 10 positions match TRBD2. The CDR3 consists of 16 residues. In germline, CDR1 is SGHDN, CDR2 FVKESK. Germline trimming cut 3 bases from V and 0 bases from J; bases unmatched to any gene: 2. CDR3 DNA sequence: TGTGCCAGCAGCCACAGCGGGAGGGCCTCCTACAATGAGCAGTTCTTC. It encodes CASSHSGRASYNEQFF.